Listed below are T cell receptor beta chains from one sample, sequenced in a study of blood T cell repertoires in COVID-19. Some clones are missing from TCRdb's copy, which holds only in-frame ones; the method was immunoSEQ multiplex PCR. This table holds about 130,000 clones, roughly 83% found once. Input material: peripheral blood. The source of these receptors is a woman aged 70-85 years with COVID-19, enrolled during active disease. The CDR3 runs from the conserved cysteine through the conserved F or W. The D gene is left open where the match is weak. Size is stated for part of the rows, as once, few or many counts, or as a class when the clone is expanded.

TRBD1	.	TRBV24-1	TRBJ1-1	TGTGCCACCAGAGGGACAGGGCGGAACACTGAAGCTTTCTTT	CATRGTGRNTEAFF
.	.	TRBV3-1/TRBV3-2	TRBJ1-6	TGTGCCAGCAGCCCGACAGGAACTAATTCACCCCTCCACTTT	CASSPTGTNSPLHF
.	.	TRBV27	TRBJ2-2	TGTGCCAGCAGTTTCCCTGCTGGGGGCGGCACCGGGGAGCTGTTTTTT	CASSFPAGGGTGELFF
TRBD1	.	TRBV19	TRBJ1-6	TGTGCCAGTAGTGGGACAGGGAACTCACCCCTCCACTTT	CASSGTGNSPLHF
.	.	TRBV19	TRBJ1-1	TGTGCCAGTAGGTGGAGGGAGATGAACACTGAAGCTTTCTTT	CASRWREMNTEAFF
TRBD2	.	TRBV7-3	TRBJ2-2	TGTGCCAGCAGCCCGGGCGGGCTAGCGGGGGGCACCGGGGAGCTGTTTTTT	CASSPGGLAGGTGELFF
TRBD1	.	TRBV2	TRBJ1-1	TGTGCCAGCAGCGACAGGGTTATGAACACTGAAGCTTTCTTT	CASSDRVMNTEAFF
.	.	TRBV21-1	TRBJ1-5	TGTGCCAGCACCTTAGTGGGGGGGTATAGCAATCAGCCCCAGCATTTT	CASTLVGGYSNQPQHF
TRBD1	.	TRBV19	TRBJ2-7	TGTGCCAGTAGTATACCGGGACAGGGGGCTTACGAGCAGTACTTC	CASSIPGQGAYEQYF
.	.	TRBV9	TRBJ1-1	TGTGCCAGCAGCGGCTCGGCGGGGGGCTACACTGAAGCTTTCTTT	CASSGSAGGYTEAFF
.	few	TRBV5-5	TRBJ1-2	TGTGCCAGCAGCTTGTCTACAGGGAAAGGGAATTATGGCTACACCTTC	CASSLSTGKGNYGYTF
TRBD2	few	TRBV5-4	TRBJ2-5	TGTGCCAGCAGCTTCGGGACTAGCGGGGCCCGTGGGGGGACCCAGTACTTC	CASSFGTSGARGGTQYF
TRBD2	.	TRBV7-8	TRBJ2-1	TGTGCCAGCAGCGTCCAAAGCGGGGGGGTCGACAATGAGCAGTTCTTC	CASSVQSGGVDNEQFF
.	.	TRBV3-1/TRBV3-2	TRBJ1-6	TGTGCCAGCAGCCGGGGCAGGACAGAGAATTCACCCCTCCACTTT	CASSRGRTENSPLHF
.	.	TRBV20-1	TRBJ2-5	TGCAGTGCTAGTTTCCTCCCCCAAGAGACCCAGTACTTC	CSASFLPQETQYF
TRBD1	.	TRBV5-1	TRBJ2-7	TGCGCCAGCAGTCCGCGACAGGGAGACTACGAGCAGTACTTC	CASSPRQGDYEQYF
.	.	TRBV30	TRBJ1-2	TGTGCCTGGAGTCCCCCCCCAGGGGTCGAGGGCTACACCTTC	CAWSPPPGVEGYTF
.	once	TRBV19	TRBJ1-1	TGTGCCAGTAGTTTCGGCGGCGAAGCTTTCTTT	CASSFGGEAFF
.	.	TRBV7-9	TRBJ1-2	TGTGCCAGCAGCTTCCAGAACTATGGCTACACCTTC	CASSFQNYGYTF
.	.	TRBV7-2	TRBJ1-1	TGTGCCAGCAGCGCCCAGACTGAAGCTTTCTTT	CASSAQTEAFF
TRBD1	once	TRBV5-1	TRBJ2-6	TGCGCCAGCAGCTTACAGGGGGCGCCCGGGGCCAACGTCCTGACTTTC	CASSLQGAPGANVLTF
TRBD1	.	TRBV12-3/TRBV12-4	TRBJ1-2	TGTGCCAGCAGTGTCGGACAGGGGTATGGCTACACCTTC	CASSVGQGYGYTF
TRBD1	.	TRBV30	TRBJ2-7	TGTGCCTGGATTCATCCCGGGACAGCTACTTACGAGCAGTACTTC	CAWIHPGTATYEQYF
.	.	TRBV3-1/TRBV3-2	TRBJ1-6	TGTGCCAGCAGCCCAGGACAGCTTCCTAATTCACCCCTCCACTTT	CASSPGQLPNSPLHF
TRBD1	.	TRBV5-5	TRBJ1-1	TGTGCCAGCAGCTTGGAGCAGGGGGCGCGAGCTGAAGCTTTCTTT	CASSLEQGARAEAFF
.	.	TRBV7-6	TRBJ2-1	TGTGCCAGCAGCTTAGGGGGGGGACACCCTTACAATGAGCAGTTCTTC	CASSLGGGHPYNEQFF
TRBD1	.	TRBV5-4	TRBJ2-1	TGTGCCAGCAGCTTGACAGGGGTCAATGAGCAGTTCTTC	CASSLTGVNEQFF
.	.	TRBV6-2/TRBV6-3	TRBJ1-1	TGTGCCAGCAGCCGCAACTCGATGAACACTGAAGCTTTCTTT	CASSRNSMNTEAFF
TRBD1	.	TRBV9	TRBJ1-6	TGTGCCAGCAGCGAGGGGACAGGGGCGAATTCACCCCTCCACTTT	CASSEGTGANSPLHF